This TCR beta chain is drawn from a study of T cell repertoires in cytomegalovirus infection. Study-level background: An indication of both CMV infection and matching HLA type came from public TCR beta signatures. General observations from the study: CMV-specific HLA-C-restricted TCR beta clonotypes dominated the ex vivo response. Public TCR beta family frequency separated CMV-and-HLA carriers, including in an independent cohort.

TCRdb fed the reads into MiXCR, producing one record per CDR3 protein. The sample has under 300,000 distinct CDR3 sequences; roughly an eighth are singletons. This clonotype was recorded many times. Its matching antigen is unknown. Sequences were obtained from PBMCs. This TCR was sampled from a human donor in good health (CMV status not recorded). Some clones in this sample may be carry-over from other donors' samples.

The CDR3 DNA reads TGTGCCAGCAGCCCCCAAGGGAATCAGCCCCAGCATTTT. It translates to CASSPQGNQPQHF. The V gene is TRBV7-2, the J gene TRBJ1-5; D remains unclear. CDR3 length equals 13 residues. Germline V CDR1 and CDR2: SGHTA, FQGNSA. Trimming took 5 bases from V and 4 from J, leaving 9 bases between them.